This entry lists 29 T cell receptor beta chains sequenced from one sample in a study of T cell responses to AZD1222 COVID-19 vaccine. The data were produced by immunoSEQ multiplex PCR, yet TCRdb's version contains in-frame clones alone and is incomplete. The sample holds 110,000 to 150,000 clones, 92% seen once. The source was peripheral blood, collected on day 0 of AZD1222 vaccination. These receptors were taken from an adult in good health.

The chain joins TRBV20-1 to TRBJ2-7; D is uncertain. CDR3 size: 13 residues. From germline, CDR1 is DFQATT and CDR2 SNEGSKA (reference sequence). V was pared by 7 bases and J by 2 bases, with 15 bases between. CDR3 coding DNA: TGCAGTGTTAGTGTTGGGCTTACCTACGAGCAGTACTTC. Translating it yields CSVSVGLTYEQYF.

The chain recombines TRBV20-1 with TRBJ2-5; either TRBD1 or TRBD2 may fit D (5 bases each). Germline V CDR1 and CDR2: DFQATT, SNEGSKA (reference sequence). The germline V and J ends were trimmed by 3 bases and 4 bases, with 12 bases remaining between them. The CDR3 sequence is 13 residues long. The CDR3 DNA sequence: TGCAGTGCTAGTGTTGGGGCGGGAGAGACCCAGTACTTC. Translation gives CSASVGAGETQYF.

This clone was recorded once. The chain uses TRBV6-5 and TRBJ2-1; possible D gene TRBD2, 7 bases. The CDR3 extends over 14 amino acids. Germline loops: CDR1 MNHEY, CDR2 SVGAGI. V gave up 5 bases and J gave up 3 bases, with 11 bases separating them. CDR3 region: CASSKGEGYNEQFF. The DNA of the CDR3 is TGTGCCAGCAGTAAGGGGGAGGGCTACAATGAGCAGTTCTTC.

The chain recombines TRBV6-2 or TRBV6-3 with TRBJ1-6, with TRBD1 matching 9 bases. CDR3 length: 15 residues. The germline V gene encodes CDR1 MNHEY and CDR2 SVGEGT. V gave up 0 bases and J gave up 6 bases; unmatched junction bases: 0. CDR3 sequence (DNA): TGTGCCAGCAGTTACTCGACAGGGGGTAATTCACCCCTCCACTTT. It specifies CASSYSTGGNSPLHF.

This clone was observed a few times. The V call is TRBV11-1, the J call TRBJ1-2; D might be TRBD1 (5 bases). Trimming removed 3 bases at V and 2 bases at J, with 10 bases between. This CDR3 contains 14 residues. Per the germline V gene, CDR1 is SGHAT and CDR2 is FQDESV (reference sequence). The CDR3 here is CASSFETANYGYTF. The CDR3 DNA sequence: TGTGCCAGCAGCTTCGAGACAGCCAACTATGGCTACACCTTC.

The chain employs TRBV11-2 and TRBJ1-5, with a weak D call TRBD1 (5 bases). Trimming cost V 0 bases and J 4 bases, with 10 bases left between them. The CDR3 spans 15 residues. Per the germline V gene, CDR1 is SGHAT and CDR2 is FQNNGV. CDR3 sequence reads: CASSLESGFNQPQHF. The CDR3 nucleotides read TGTGCCAGCAGCTTAGAGTCAGGGTTTAATCAGCCCCAGCATTTT.

This clone was observed once. The rearrangement joins TRBV5-4 to TRBJ2-3; 13 nucleotides agree with TRBD2. Losses at the gene ends were 3 bases for V and 4 bases for J; bases not matched to a gene: 2. This CDR3 is 15 amino acids long. The germline CDR1 and CDR2 sequences are SGHNT and YYREEE (reference sequence). CDR3 DNA sequence: TGTGCCAGCAGCTCGGGACTAGCGGGACCAGATACGCAGTATTTT. It specifies CASSSGLAGPDTQYF.

This clone has only one observation. The chain is built from TRBV6-5 and TRBJ1-2, with 7 bases lining up with TRBD1. Germline values: CDR1 MNHEY, CDR2 SVGAGI. With V trimmed by 6 bases and J by 0 bases, 7 bases remained unmatched. The CDR3 loop spans 15 amino acids. The CDR3 DNA sequence: TGTGCCAGCAGCAAGGACAGGCCTACTAACTATGGCTACACCTTC. This sequence encodes CASSKDRPTNYGYTF.

The CDR3 DNA is TGTGCCAGCAGTCGGGGTGGCACTGAAGCTTTCTTT. This codes for CASSRGGTEAFF. The chain combines TRBV28 with TRBJ1-1; D remains ambiguous. CDR3 length: 12 amino acids. The germline V and J ends were trimmed by 5 bases and 4 bases, with 8 bases remaining between them. Germline values: CDR1 MDHEN, CDR2 SYDVKM.

In its sample, this clone was seen once. The rearrangement joins TRBV7-9 to TRBJ2-7; TRBD2 aligns across 10 bases. The V gene's germline CDR1 is SEHNR and CDR2 FQNEAQ (reference sequence). The CDR3 has 16 amino acids. Unmatched junction bases numbered 11, after V lost 5 bases and J lost 4 bases. The CDR3 DNA is TGTGCCAGCAGCCGTCCTCTAGCGGGAGTACGTTACGAGCAGTACTTC. Encoded protein: CASSRPLAGVRYEQYF.

The J gene is TRBJ1-5, the V gene TRBV27, with D maybe TRBD1 (5 bases). The CDR3 is made up of 15 amino acids. Trimming cost V 3 bases and J 2 bases, with 11 bases left between them. The germline CDR1 and CDR2 sequences are MNHEY and SMNVEV (reference sequence). CDR3 residues: CASSFQGSGNQPQHF. CDR3 DNA sequence: TGTGCCAGCAGTTTCCAGGGATCGGGCAATCAGCCCCAGCATTTT.

The chain employs TRBV19 and TRBJ1-1; weak D call: TRBD1 (5 bases). Germline loops: CDR1 LNHDA, CDR2 SQIVND (reference sequence). V was cut by 1 base and J by 4 bases, with 13 bases left in between. This CDR3 comprises 15 residues. The CDR3 nucleotides read TGTGCCAGTAGTATAGTTGAGGGGTCAGGCACTGAAGCTTTCTTT. This sequence encodes CASSIVEGSGTEAFF.

This clone showed up just a few times. The chain employs TRBV28 and TRBJ1-2, with TRBD1 identical over 7 bases. The germline gives CDR1 MDHEN, CDR2 SYDVKM. V shed 11 bases and J 3 bases; nucleotides not matched to a gene: 6. The CDR3 consists of 12 residues. CDR3 sequence (DNA): TGTGCCTCCCGGACAGGTTACTATGGCTACACCTTC. Its translation: CASRTGYYGYTF.

This chain links TRBV30 with TRBJ2-5, with D unclear. Trimming removed 2 bases from V and 7 bases from J, with 14 bases in between. In germline, CDR1 is GTSNPN, CDR2 SVGIG (reference sequence). The CDR3 extends over 13 amino acids. CDR3 in amino acids: CAWSFDQPGTQYF. CDR3 bases: TGTGCCTGGAGTTTTGACCAGCCAGGGACCCAGTACTTC.

V usage is TRBV27 and J usage is TRBJ1-6; 7 nucleotides match TRBD1. Germline values: CDR1 MNHEY, CDR2 SMNVEV (reference sequence). V was pared by 2 bases and J by 10 bases, with 14 bases of the junction left unmatched. The CDR3 extends over 17 amino acids. The CDR3 bases are TGTGCCAGCAGTTTAAACCCGGGACAGCTGGGAAGCTCACCCCTCCACTTT. Translated: CASSLNPGQLGSSPLHF.

The rearrangement joins TRBV6-5 to TRBJ1-1; no definite D call. The CDR3 extends over 13 amino acids. Germline V gene sequence: CDR1 MNHEY, CDR2 SVGAGI. Trimming left V 6 bases short and J 5 bases short, with 13 bases between. Written as DNA, the CDR3 is TGTGCCAGCAGGCGGCCGCACGGAACTGAAGCTTTCTTT. This sequence encodes CASRRPHGTEAFF.

The chain couples TRBV24-1 to TRBJ1-1; D is possibly TRBD1 (6 bases). Trimming removed 1 base from V and 8 bases from J, with 10 bases in between. This CDR3 region has 13 residues. CDR1 KGHDR and CDR2 SFDVKD come from the germline V gene. The CDR3 bases are TGTGCCACCAGTGATTTCCAGGGGAGGGAAGCTTTCTTT. Protein product: CATSDFQGREAFF.

This clone was seen a single time. The V call is TRBV18, the J call TRBJ1-2; 8 bases align to TRBD1. The germline gives CDR1 KGHSH, CDR2 LQKENI. The ends lost 2 bases at V and 4 bases at J; junction bases unmatched: 6. The CDR3 covers 15 residues. Written as DNA, the CDR3 is TGTGCCAGCTCACCATTTTGGACAGGGAGCTATGGCTACACCTTC. The encoded protein is CASSPFWTGSYGYTF. The full variable domain, its missing parts supplied by reference TRBV18 and TRBJ1-2, is NAGVMQNPRHLVRRRGQEARLRCSPMKGHSHVYWYRQLPEEGLKFMVYLQKENIIDESGMPKERFSAEFPKEGPSILRIQQVVRGDSAAYFCASSPFWTGSYGYTFGSGTRLTVV.

This clone occurred a few times. The chain recombines TRBV9 with TRBJ1-1; TRBD1 aligns across 7 bases. Germline CDR1 and CDR2: SGDLS and YYNGEE. After removal of 4 bases from V and 0 bases from J, the junction contained 12 bases not matched to a gene. The CDR3 loop spans 17 amino acids. CDR3 loop: CASSPRGEGAMNTEAFF. The CDR3 region has the DNA TGTGCCAGCAGCCCCCGAGGGGAGGGGGCCATGAACACTGAAGCTTTCTTT.

The rearrangement joins TRBV3-1 (or the pseudogene TRBV3-2) to TRBJ2-7; D is unclear. CDR1 and CDR2 from the germline V gene are LGHDT and YNNKEL (reference sequence). Trimming cost V 1 base and J 1 base, with 5 bases left between them. CDR3 length: 13 amino acids. DNA of the CDR3: TGTGCCAGCAGCCAAGGTTCATCCTACGAGCAGTACTTC. This encodes CASSQGSSYEQYF.

This clone occurred a few times. This sequence joins TRBV27 and TRBJ2-7; D remains ambiguous. Germline assignment: CDR1 MNHEY and CDR2 SMNVEV (reference sequence). The V end was cut by 3 bases, the J end by 2 bases, with 11 bases between. This CDR3 is built from 14 residues. CDR3 nucleotide sequence: TGTGCCAGCAGTTTGCTAGTAACCCCCTACGAGCAGTACTTC. Translated: CASSLLVTPYEQYF.

V and J are TRBV21-1 and TRBJ1-6; TRBD1 is the table's D call and was not checked against the DNA. TRBV21-1 is a known pseudogene. This CDR3 spans 16 amino acids. DNA of the CDR3: TGTGCCAGCAGCAAATATAGGGGGTCCTATAATTCACCCCTCCACTTT. Its protein is CASSKYRGSYNSPLHF.

The chain carries TRBV2 and TRBJ2-7; TRBD2 matches at 11 bases. Germline CDR1 and CDR2: SNHLY and FYNNEI. This CDR3 spans 15 amino acids. V shed 2 bases and J 4 bases; nucleotides not matched to a gene: 4. The CDR3 loop reads CASSELLAGAYEQYF. The CDR3 DNA reads TGTGCCAGCAGTGAATTACTAGCGGGAGCTTACGAGCAGTACTTC.

J is TRBJ2-1 and V is TRBV7-3, with D perhaps matching TRBD2 (5 bases). Germline V CDR1 and CDR2: SGHTA, FQGTGA. The CDR3 spans 12 residues. V gave up 5 bases and J gave up 8 bases, with 10 bases separating them. CDR3 nucleotide sequence: TGTGCCAGCAGCAAACGGCGGGATGAGCAGTTCTTC. Protein sequence: CASSKRRDEQFF.

The chain links TRBV6-5 to TRBJ1-4; tentatively, D is TRBD1 (5 bases). V lost 6 bases and J 6 bases, leaving 11 bases between the germline ends. Per the germline V gene, CDR1 is MNHEY and CDR2 is SVGAGI. There are 13 residues in the CDR3. CDR3 residues: CASRRQTYEKLFF. The CDR3 DNA reads as TGTGCCAGCAGGAGACAGACCTATGAAAAACTGTTTTTT.

This chain links TRBV19 with TRBJ1-3, with no clear D. Deletions cut 3 bases from V and 2 bases from J, with 8 bases between. The CDR3 has 14 amino acids. Germline V lookup: CDR1 LNHDA, CDR2 SQIVND (reference sequence). CDR3 nucleotides: TGTGCCAGTAGTATTTCATCAGCTGGAAACACCATATATTTT. Its translation is CASSISSAGNTIYF.

This chain links TRBV6-6 with TRBJ2-7, with D perhaps TRBD2 (7 bases). V lost 8 bases and J lost 1, with 15 bases in between. Germline V gene lookup returns CDR1 MNHNY and CDR2 SVGAGI (reference sequence). CDR3 length equals 14 residues. CDR3 region: CASRGGGVSYEQYF. The CDR3 DNA reads TGTGCCAGCCGGGGAGGGGGAGTGTCCTACGAGCAGTACTTC.

The chain recombines TRBV7-9 with TRBJ1-1, with 9 bases that match TRBD1. Germline V lookup: CDR1 SEHNR, CDR2 FQNEAQ (reference sequence). The CDR3 consists of 14 residues. Germline trimming cut 5 bases from V and 10 bases from J; bases unmatched to any gene: 11. The CDR3 region is CASSTGQGRSAAFF. CDR3 nucleotides: TGTGCCAGCAGCACCGGACAGGGGCGGTCGGCAGCTTTCTTT.

The gene calls are TRBV29-1 and TRBJ2-7, with a tentative D call TRBD1 (6 bases). The CDR3 length is 14 residues. V gave up 6 bases and J gave up 2 bases, with 17 bases separating them. CDR1 and CDR2 (germline): SQVTM, ANQGSEA. Here the CDR3 DNA reads TGCAGCGTAAACCGGGACACCGGGACCTACGAGCAGTACTTC. Amino acids: CSVNRDTGTYEQYF.